This T cell receptor beta chain was retrieved from a study of CD4+ T cells in melanoma. Study-wide points: In melanoma, neoantigen-specific CD4+ T cells reportedly differed in differentiation state. CD8+ T cell, macrophage and B cell function reportedly correlated with neoantigen-specific CD4+ T cells.

Generated by immunoSEQ multiplex PCR, the TCRdb table keeps only in-frame clones and is missing some. Among 8,500 to 10,000 clones listed, less than 75% were seen once. Turning to this clone: The antigen remains undetermined.

Sequencing input: cells from a culture (not recorded whether cultured in vitro). The TCR was taken from a human donor with melanoma.

CDR3 DNA sequence: TGTGCCAGCACCCAGGACCAACCGGGCCAGCCCCAGCATTTT. Translated, it gives CASTQDQPGQPQHF. The V call is TRBV5-8, the J call TRBJ1-5; no clear D. This CDR3 is 14 amino acids long. Germline lookup yields CDR1 SGHTS and CDR2 YDEGEE. Trimming took off 6 bases at V and 7 bases at J, with 17 bases between the two ends.